This T cell receptor beta chain was captured in a study of Graves' ophthalmopathy and Graves' hyperthyroidism. General study results and limits: For predicting ophthalmopathy progression, the model had around 64% sensitivity and roughly 77% specificity.

Scientists amplified the TCR beta CDR3 regions from RNA transcripts. RT-PCR in the first round used HTBI primers; a second-round multiplex PCR followed. TCRdb re-analysed the multiplex PCR reads in MiXCR, keeping a single row per CDR3 protein. This sample yields 300,000 to 350,000 distinct CDR3 sequences, of which roughly a sixth are seen a single time; around 12% belongs to the top ten. This clonotype is a singleton in its sample. Its antigen is not identified. It may be a read error: a sequence one base away is much more abundant. Excluded were patients with other autoimmune diseases, uncontrolled infections, pregnancy or lactation. It was on clinical symptoms, serum thyroxine, TRAb, thyroid ultrasound and orbital computed tomography that diagnosis relied. It was from roughly 9.3 ml of fresh peripheral blood that the PBMCs came. This CDR3 comprises 13 residues. Germline-derived CDR1 and CDR2 are KGHSH and LQKENI. Trimming shortened V by 4 bases and J by 5 bases, and 12 bases separated the two germline ends.

The TCR originated in an adult man with Graves' ophthalmopathy. J is TRBJ2-7 and V is TRBV18; D may be TRBD1 (6 bases). Sequencing was performed on peripheral blood. CDR3 nucleotides: TGTGCCAGCTCACTATCCAGGGGTGACGAGCAGTACTTC. It specifies CASSLSRGDEQYF.